This is a list of T cell receptor beta chains from one sample in a study of T cells in Graves' hyperthyroidism and ophthalmopathy. TCRdb processed the multiplex PCR reads anew with MiXCR; each CDR3 protein has one entry. The sample has about 200,000 distinct CDR3 sequences; around 16% are singletons. Material for sequencing was blood. The receptors originated from a man between 40 and 49 years old with Graves' hyperthyroidism. CDR3s include the opening cysteine and the closing phenylalanine or tryptophan. The order of the fields is J gene, clone size, D gene, CDR3 length, V gene, CDR3 protein, CDR3 DNA. D genes are given only for firm matches. A row's size may be missing; if present it is once, few, many or a size class.

>TRBJ2-1|-|TRBD1|13|TRBV3-1
CASSPTGVNEQFF
TGTGCCAGCAGCCCGACAGGGGTCAATGAGCAGTTCTTC
>TRBJ2-1|-|-|14|TRBV30
CAWSVLTRYNEQFF
TGTGCCTGGAGTGTACTAACGAGATACAATGAGCAGTTCTTC
>TRBJ2-1|many|TRBD2|16|TRBV20-1
CSARDEGLAGSNEQFF
TGCAGTGCTAGAGATGAAGGACTAGCGGGGAGTAATGAGCAGTTCTTC
>TRBJ2-7|many|TRBD2|15|TRBV12-3/TRBV12-4
CASSLAGGGAYEQYF
TGTGCCAGCAGTTTAGCGGGTGGGGGGGCCTACGAGCAGTACTTC
>TRBJ2-7|-|TRBD1|13|TRBV18
CASSLGQTYEQYF
TGTGCCAGCTCACTGGGACAGACCTACGAGCAGTACTTC
>TRBJ1-2|-|TRBD1|13|TRBV7-2
CASRPGTGQSYTF
TGTGCCAGCAGACCGGGGACAGGGCAGAGCTACACCTTC
>TRBJ2-7|few|TRBD1|12|TRBV7-9
CASSSTGDEQYF
TGTGCCAGCAGCTCAACAGGGGACGAGCAGTACTTC
>TRBJ2-4|-|-|13|TRBV6-2/TRBV6-3
CASSYGGSDIQYF
TGTGCCAGCAGTTACGGGGGCAGCGACATTCAGTACTTC
>TRBJ2-1|few|-|14|TRBV29-1
CSVDTGTFYNEQFF
TGCAGCGTTGATACAGGGACATTTTACAATGAGCAGTTCTTC
>TRBJ2-1|many|TRBD2|15|TRBV27
CASRWDYTKGNEQFF
TGTGCCAGCAGATGGGACTACACTAAGGGGAATGAGCAGTTCTTC
>TRBJ1-5|many|-|13|TRBV30
CASSDRKNQPQHF
TGTGCCTCCAGTGACAGGAAGAATCAGCCCCAGCATTTT
>TRBJ2-7|many|TRBD1|15|TRBV7-8
CASSARRDRVYEQYF
TGTGCCAGCAGCGCACGCCGCGACAGGGTGTACGAGCAGTACTTC
>TRBJ2-7|many|-|15|TRBV12-3/TRBV12-4
CASSVLLARTYEQYF
TGTGCCAGCAGTGTATTGCTGGCTCGAACGTACGAGCAGTACTTC
>TRBJ2-2|few|TRBD1|15|TRBV28
CASSLQGASTGELFF
TGTGCCAGCAGCCTACAGGGGGCAAGCACCGGGGAGCTGTTTTTT
>TRBJ2-1|many|-|14|TRBV5-6
CASSLMAAHAEQFF
TGTGCCAGCAGCTTGATGGCAGCACATGCTGAGCAGTTCTTC
>TRBJ2-5|-|-|14|TRBV18
CASSPSSEGGTQYF
TGTGCCAGCTCACCGTCCTCGGAGGGAGGGACCCAGTACTTC
>TRBJ2-7|many|-|13|TRBV12-3/TRBV12-4
CASRQTGSYEQYF
TGTGCCAGCAGACAGACAGGATCCTACGAGCAGTACTTC
>TRBJ2-3|many|-|13|TRBV12-3/TRBV12-4
CASSLVNTDTQYF
TGTGCCAGCAGTTTAGTCAACACAGATACGCAGTATTTT
>TRBJ2-1|many|-|15|TRBV11-2
CASSLVRGRDNEQFF
TGTGCCAGCAGCTTAGTGCGGGGCCGGGACAATGAGCAGTTCTTC
>TRBJ1-2|many|-|14|TRBV7-9
CASSRGSEYYGYTF
TGTGCCAGCAGCAGAGGGTCGGAGTACTATGGCTACACCTTC
>TRBJ1-2|few|-|15|TRBV18
CASSPVRGSGYGYTF
TGTGCCAGCTCACCAGTGAGGGGTTCAGGCTATGGCTACACCTTC
>TRBJ2-7|many|-|13|TRBV30
CASLSVSSYEQYF
TGTGCCTCACTGTCTGTGAGCTCCTACGAGCAGTACTTC
>TRBJ1-2|many|TRBD1|13|TRBV29-1
CSGVTQGLGGYTF
TGCAGCGGTGTGACACAGGGGTTAGGAGGCTACACCTTC
>TRBJ2-1|few|TRBD1|15|TRBV7-9
CASIARTGAYNEQFF
TGTGCCAGCATCGCCAGGACAGGCGCCTACAATGAGCAGTTCTTC
>TRBJ2-7|-|-|18|TRBV28
CASSMTGWGTGLPYEQYF
TGTGCCAGCAGCATGACCGGGTGGGGGACGGGACTCCCTTACGAGCAGTACTTC
>TRBJ1-2|-|-|13|TRBV20-1
CSARDQGADGYTF
TGCAGTGCTAGAGATCAAGGGGCCGATGGCTACACCTTC
>TRBJ2-5|many|-|14|TRBV18
CASSPPWGEETQYF
TGTGCCAGCTCACCACCCTGGGGAGAAGAGACCCAGTACTTC
>TRBJ1-1|few|-|14|TRBV5-1
CASSLAEGTTEAFF
TGCGCCAGCAGCTTGGCCGAGGGGACTACTGAAGCTTTCTTT
>TRBJ2-7|few|-|14|TRBV19
CASSIRGFPYEQYF
TGTGCCAGTAGTATTCGGGGCTTTCCCTACGAGCAGTACTTC
>TRBJ2-5|-|-|13|TRBV5-4
CASSDRDTRTQYF
TGTGCCAGTTCGGACCGGGACACCAGGACCCAGTACTTC
>TRBJ1-5|-|-|16|TRBV4-1
CASSQEVRQSNQPQHF
TGCGCCAGCAGCCAAGAGGTTCGGCAGAGCAATCAGCCCCAGCATTTT
>TRBJ2-3|many|-|12|TRBV7-2
CASSRATDTQYF
TGTGCCAGCAGCCGCGCTACAGATACGCAGTATTTT
>TRBJ1-1|-|TRBD1|17|TRBV2
CASSTTNNRGGFTEAFF
TGTGCCAGCAGTACGACAAATAACAGGGGCGGGTTCACTGAAGCTTTCTTT
>TRBJ2-3|-|TRBD1|18|TRBV19
CASSLLGQGAGKVDTQYF
TGTGCCAGTAGTTTACTCGGACAGGGTGCGGGGAAGGTAGATACGCAGTATTTT
>TRBJ1-5|few|-|13|TRBV9
CASSVGFDQPQHF
TGTGCCAGCAGCGTAGGGTTCGATCAGCCCCAGCATTTT
>TRBJ2-1|-|-|16|TRBV15
CATSRGGTGSLNEQFF
TGTGCCACCAGCAGGGGAGGGACAGGTTCTCTCAATGAGCAGTTCTTC
>TRBJ1-4|few|-|15|TRBV4-2
CASSQGGARDEKLFF
TGTGCCAGCAGCCAAGGGGGAGCCAGGGATGAAAAACTGTTTTTT
>TRBJ1-6|many|-|14|TRBV9
CASSATGGVATLHF
TGTGCCAGCAGCGCAACTGGTGGGGTAGCGACCCTCCACTTT
>TRBJ1-2|-|TRBD1|14|TRBV29-1
CSALGPTGRNGYTF
TGCAGCGCCCTTGGGCCGACAGGGAGGAATGGCTACACCTTC
>TRBJ2-2|-|TRBD2|17|TRBV9
CASSANYGGASTGELFF
TGTGCCAGCAGCGCAAATTACGGGGGGGCCAGCACCGGGGAGCTGTTTTTT
>TRBJ2-3|many|TRBD2|16|TRBV7-2
CASSLGKRGSTDTQYF
TGTGCCAGCAGCTTGGGCAAGCGGGGGAGCACAGATACGCAGTATTTT